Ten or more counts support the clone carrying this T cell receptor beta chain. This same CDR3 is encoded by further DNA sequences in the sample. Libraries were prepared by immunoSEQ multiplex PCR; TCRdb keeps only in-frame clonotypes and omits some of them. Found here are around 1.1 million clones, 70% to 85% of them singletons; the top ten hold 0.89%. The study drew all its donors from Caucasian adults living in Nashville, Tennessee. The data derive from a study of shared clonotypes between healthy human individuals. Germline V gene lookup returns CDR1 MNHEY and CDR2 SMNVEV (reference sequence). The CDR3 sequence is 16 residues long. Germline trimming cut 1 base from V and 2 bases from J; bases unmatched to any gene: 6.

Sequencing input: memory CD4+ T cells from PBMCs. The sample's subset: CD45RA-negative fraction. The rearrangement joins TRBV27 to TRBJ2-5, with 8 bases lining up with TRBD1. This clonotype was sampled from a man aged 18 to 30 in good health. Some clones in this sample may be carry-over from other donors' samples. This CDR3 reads CASSLYRGSGQETQYF. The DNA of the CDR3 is TGTGCCAGCAGTTTATACAGGGGGTCGGGGCAAGAGACCCAGTACTTC.